One T cell receptor beta chain is described in this entry. What antigen it recognizes has not been identified. Base qualities are not at hand, and no much larger clone is one base apart. The sample comes from a study of T cell clonotyping in hematopoietic cell transplantation (dated by TCRdb to about 2021). In terms of the full investigation: The study collected some 140 blood samples from some 35 consecutive transplant recipients and their related donors. Recruitment of patients was conducted between late 2015 and January 2017, and follow-up was continued until September 2020 or death. Study-wide conclusions, independent of this receptor: Donor and pretransplant recipient Inverse Simpson Index values predicted broader posttransplant TCR repertoire diversity. The sample size was limited, and CD4 and CD8 repertoire contributions could not be separated because cells were not sorted. A decrease in recipient TCR diversity was observed after transplant, and a progressive increase in pathologically expanded clonotypes was seen from day 30 to day 180. Only a small fraction of recipient repertoires overlapped donor repertoires, with over 97% appearing de novo at the given depth.

With the immunoSEQ assay, which is a bias-controlled multiplex PCR relying on V- and J-specific primers, TCR beta CDR3 regions were amplified from genomic DNA. A second PCR step added a proprietary barcode and Illumina adapter sequences to the CDR3 amplicons. An Illumina MiSeq instrument was used for sequencing of the CDR3 libraries. In the source study's methods: Export and quality control were done with immunoSEQ Analyzer 3.0, while downstream analyses used R Bioconductor and Immunarch. Only productive rearrangements in the normalized downsampled data set were used to calculate repertoire metrics. Clonotypes larger than 5 templates in the normalized cohort were defined as pathologically expanded. The Inverse Simpson Index served as the measure of repertoire diversity. To capture all clonotypes, the CMV-specificity analyses were run on the non-normalized data set. TCRdb took this table from immuneACCESS and kept in-frame rearrangements with V and J called. Such tables lack part of the clones; where checked against another copy, unresolved V genes explain under half of the gap, and the rest is unexplained. That table gives V, J and clone size, and the DNA gave D and trimming. The sample table shows 10,000 to 11,000 clones, and 51% are seen once. The ten largest clonotypes hold over 10% of the sample.

Per the germline V gene, SGDLS is the CDR1 and YYNGEE is the CDR2. Between the V and J ends, shortened by 8 bases and 8 bases respectively, the junction contains 13 bases. The CDR3, cysteine through phenylalanine, is 12 amino acids long. The read is trimmed to its CDR3 DNA, 36 bases read in frame from base 1. The sample's time point label, in plain terms: 100 days after allo-HCT. Blood samples were obtained from recipients approximately 28 days before transplant and at days 30, 100 and 180 after transplant. Nuclei Lysis Solution was used to extract genomic DNA from fresh or cryopreserved unfractionated peripheral blood mononuclear cells.

The rearranged chain carries TRBV9 and TRBJ2-2, with TRBD2 tentatively as D gene (5 bases match). The sequence was obtained from a female patient between 50 and 60 years old who had an allogeneic stem cell transplant from an unrelated donor, so the T cells may come from the graft donor. Some clones in this sample may be carry-over from other donors' samples. This specimen was peripheral blood mononuclear cells, taken 100 days after allogeneic stem cell transplant. In nucleotides, the sequence is TGTGCCAGTGGCGGGCGAGGGGGGGAGCTGTTTTTT. It is translated as CASGGRGGELFF.